This passage covers 5 T cell receptor beta chains from one sample sequenced in a study of blood T cell repertoires in COVID-19. The repertoire was sequenced with immunoSEQ multiplex PCR; TCRdb's copy has only in-frame clones and lacks some. The sample includes under 200,000 clones, about 86% of them seen just once. Input material: peripheral blood. These receptors all come from a man between 18 and 35 years old with acute or convalescent COVID-19.

The genes are TRBV25-1 and TRBJ1-2, with unresolved D. Germline CDR1 reads MGHDK; CDR2 reads SYGVNS. V shed 6 bases and J shed 7 bases, with 9 bases lying between them. The CDR3 runs 11 residues. The CDR3, as DNA: TGTGCCAGCAGGGGCAGGATTGGCTACACCTTC. Its translation: CASRGRIGYTF.

J is TRBJ1-2 and V is TRBV28; D is unclear. V shed 9 bases and J shed 3 bases, with 11 bases lying between them. The CDR3 is made up of 12 amino acids. Germline assignment: CDR1 MDHEN and CDR2 SYDVKM. CDR3 region: CASRGLYYGYTF. The CDR3 DNA follows: TGTGCCAGTCGAGGGCTGTACTATGGCTACACCTTC.

This chain connects TRBV3-1 (or the pseudogene TRBV3-2) to TRBJ1-2; D may be TRBD1 (5 bases). The CDR3 consists of 17 residues. The V gene lost 1 base and the J gene lost 3 bases, with 18 bases spanning the gap. The germline V gene has CDR1 LGHDT and CDR2 YNNKEL (reference sequence). CDR3 loop: CASSQVSAGRRHYGYTF. DNA for the CDR3: TGTGCCAGCAGCCAAGTCTCAGCGGGACGGCGGCACTATGGCTACACCTTC.

This clone has just a few counts. The chain is built from TRBV7-6 and TRBJ1-6; TRBD1 is a possible D gene (5 bases). Germline-derived CDR1 and CDR2 are SGHVS and FNYEAQ. This CDR3 has 15 residues. Trimming took 4 bases from V and 7 from J, leaving 14 bases between them. Here the CDR3 DNA reads TGTGCCAGCAGCTCGGCCCGGACATCAAATTCACCCCTCCACTTT. It codes for CASSSARTSNSPLHF.

V is TRBV5-1 and J is TRBJ1-2; 10 bases fit TRBD1. Looked up from germline, CDR1 is SGHRS and CDR2 is YFSETQ. V gave up 0 bases and J gave up 6 bases; unmatched junction bases: 5. The CDR3 runs 15 residues. The CDR3 loop reads CASSLATDRGDGYTF. CDR3 nucleotide sequence: TGCGCCAGCAGCTTGGCCACGGACAGGGGGGATGGCTACACCTTC.